This TCR beta chain was sequenced for a study of T cell repertoires in ileal Crohn's disease. Indicated time point: neoterminal ileum biopsy at postoperative endoscopy, about 6 months after surgery. This clone was observed once. V lost 4 bases to trimming and J lost 6 bases; unmatched junction nucleotides: 11. Germline V gene data show CDR1 as SGHRS and CDR2 as YFSETQ. The CDR3 extends over 16 amino acids. The assay was immunoSEQ multiplex PCR, and TCRdb's table has in-frame clones only and misses some. Here the sample spans over 9,000 clones, about 80% being singletons. What was sequenced was ileal tissue. This clonotype was sampled from an adult with Crohn's disease. The V call is TRBV5-1, the J call TRBJ2-1, with TRBD1 matching over 9 bases. CDR3 residues: CASSTRGTGISNEQFF. CDR3 bases: TGCGCCAGCAGCACCAGGGGGACAGGGATATCCAATGAGCAGTTCTTC.